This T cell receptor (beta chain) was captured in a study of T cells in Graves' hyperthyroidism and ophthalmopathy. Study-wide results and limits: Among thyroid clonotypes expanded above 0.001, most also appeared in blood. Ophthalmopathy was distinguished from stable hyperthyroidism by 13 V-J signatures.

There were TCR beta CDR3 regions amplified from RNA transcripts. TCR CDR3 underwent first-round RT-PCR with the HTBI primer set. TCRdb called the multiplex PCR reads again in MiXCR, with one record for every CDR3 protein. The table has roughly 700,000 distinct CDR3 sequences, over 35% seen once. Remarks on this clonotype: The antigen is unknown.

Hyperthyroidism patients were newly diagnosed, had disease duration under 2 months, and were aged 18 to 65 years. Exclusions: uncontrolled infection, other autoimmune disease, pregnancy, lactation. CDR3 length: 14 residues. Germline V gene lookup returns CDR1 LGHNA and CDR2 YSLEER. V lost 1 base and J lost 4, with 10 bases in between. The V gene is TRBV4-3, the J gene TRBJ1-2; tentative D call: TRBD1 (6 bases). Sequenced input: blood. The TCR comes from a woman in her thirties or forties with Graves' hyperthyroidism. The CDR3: CASSQGEGGYGYTF. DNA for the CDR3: TGCGCCAGCAGCCAAGGTGAAGGGGGCTATGGCTACACCTTC.